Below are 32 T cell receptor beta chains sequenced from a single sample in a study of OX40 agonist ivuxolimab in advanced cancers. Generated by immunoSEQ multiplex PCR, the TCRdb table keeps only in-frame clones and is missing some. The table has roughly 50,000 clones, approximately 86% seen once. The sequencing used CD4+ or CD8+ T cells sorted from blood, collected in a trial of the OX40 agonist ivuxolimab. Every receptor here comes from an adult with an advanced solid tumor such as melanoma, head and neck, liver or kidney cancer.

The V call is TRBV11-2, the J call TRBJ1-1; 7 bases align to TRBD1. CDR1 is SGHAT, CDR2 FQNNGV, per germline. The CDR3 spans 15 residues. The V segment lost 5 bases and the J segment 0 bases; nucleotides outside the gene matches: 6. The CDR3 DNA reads TGTGCCAGCAGCACTTGGGACAGCTTGAACACTGAAGCTTTCTTT. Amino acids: CASSTWDSLNTEAFF.

CDR3 amino acids: CASSEQGFEPGGPQHF. Here the CDR3 DNA reads TGTGCCAGCAGTGAACAGGGGTTTGAGCCGGGGGGGCCCCAGCATTTT. The chain uses TRBV6-1 and TRBJ1-5; weak D call: TRBD1 (6 bases). The CDR3 extends over 16 amino acids. Trimming took off 2 bases at V and 9 bases at J, with 20 bases between the two ends. Germline values: CDR1 MNHNS, CDR2 SASEGT.

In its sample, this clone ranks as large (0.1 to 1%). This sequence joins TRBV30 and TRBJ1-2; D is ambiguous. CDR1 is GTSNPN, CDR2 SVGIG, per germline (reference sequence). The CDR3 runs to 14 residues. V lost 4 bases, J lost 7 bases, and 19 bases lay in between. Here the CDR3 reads CAWKIEGESAGYTF. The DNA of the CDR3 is TGTGCCTGGAAAATAGAGGGTGAGTCGGCTGGCTACACCTTC. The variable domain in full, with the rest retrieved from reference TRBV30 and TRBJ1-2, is SQTIHQWPATLVQPVGSPLSLECTVEGTSNPNLYWYRQAAGRGLQLLFYSVGIGQISSEVPQNLSASRPQDRQFILSSKKLLLSDSGFYLCAWKIEGESAGYTFGSGTRLTVV.

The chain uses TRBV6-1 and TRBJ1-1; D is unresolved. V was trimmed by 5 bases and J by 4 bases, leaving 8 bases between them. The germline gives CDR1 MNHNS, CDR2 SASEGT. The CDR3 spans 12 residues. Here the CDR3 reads CASSPRATEAFF. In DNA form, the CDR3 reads TGTGCCAGCAGTCCCCGCGCCACTGAAGCTTTCTTT.

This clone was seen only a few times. The CDR3 DNA reads TGTGCCAGCAGTTTTGGGCCCGCCAATGAGCAGTTCTTC. It encodes CASSFGPANEQFF. The genes are TRBV28 and TRBJ2-1; D remains unclear. Germline V CDR1 and CDR2: MDHEN, SYDVKM. Trimming stripped 3 bases from V and 6 bases from J, with 9 bases between. There are 13 residues in the CDR3.

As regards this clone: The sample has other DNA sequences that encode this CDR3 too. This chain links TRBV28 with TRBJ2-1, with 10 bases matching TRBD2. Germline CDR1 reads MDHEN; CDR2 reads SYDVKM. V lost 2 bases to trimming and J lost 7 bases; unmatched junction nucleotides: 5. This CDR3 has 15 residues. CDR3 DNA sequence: TGTGCCAGCAGTTTAGCAGCGGGAGGGCGGAATGAGCAGTTCTTC. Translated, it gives CASSLAAGGRNEQFF.

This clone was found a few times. CDR3 nucleotide sequence: TGCGCCAGCAGCCCCGGGACAGACGATAATCAGCCCCAGCATTTT. It is translated as CASSPGTDDNQPQHF. V gene TRBV5-1 combines with J gene TRBJ1-5, with 7 bases fitting TRBD1. The germline V gene has CDR1 SGHRS and CDR2 YFSETQ. The trim removed 4 bases at V and 4 bases at J, leaving 8 bases unmatched. This CDR3 is built from 15 residues.

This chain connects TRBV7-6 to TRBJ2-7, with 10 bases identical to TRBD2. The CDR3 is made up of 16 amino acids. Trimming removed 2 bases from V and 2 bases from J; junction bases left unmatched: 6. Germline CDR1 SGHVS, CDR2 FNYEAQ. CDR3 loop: CASSLSSSGSPYEQYF. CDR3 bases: TGTGCCAGCAGCTTAAGTTCTAGCGGGAGCCCCTACGAGCAGTACTTC.

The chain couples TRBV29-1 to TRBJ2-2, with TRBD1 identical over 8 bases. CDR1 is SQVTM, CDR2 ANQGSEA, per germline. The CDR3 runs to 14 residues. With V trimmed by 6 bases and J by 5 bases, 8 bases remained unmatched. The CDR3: CSVHGQGRTGELFF. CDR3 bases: TGCAGCGTCCACGGACAGGGTCGAACCGGGGAGCTGTTTTTT.

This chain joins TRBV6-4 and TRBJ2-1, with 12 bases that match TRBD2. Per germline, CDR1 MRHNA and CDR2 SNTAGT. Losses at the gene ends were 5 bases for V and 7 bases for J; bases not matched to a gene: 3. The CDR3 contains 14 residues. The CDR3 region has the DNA TGTGCCAGCAGTCTAGCGGGAGGGCCAAATGAGCAGTTCTTC. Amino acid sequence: CASSLAGGPNEQFF.

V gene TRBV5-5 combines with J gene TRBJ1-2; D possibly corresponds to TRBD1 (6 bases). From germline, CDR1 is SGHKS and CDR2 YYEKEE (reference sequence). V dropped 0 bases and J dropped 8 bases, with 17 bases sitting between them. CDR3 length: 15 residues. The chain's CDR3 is CASSLVSVMGQGYTF. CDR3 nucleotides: TGTGCCAGCAGCTTGGTTTCGGTAATGGGACAAGGCTACACCTTC.

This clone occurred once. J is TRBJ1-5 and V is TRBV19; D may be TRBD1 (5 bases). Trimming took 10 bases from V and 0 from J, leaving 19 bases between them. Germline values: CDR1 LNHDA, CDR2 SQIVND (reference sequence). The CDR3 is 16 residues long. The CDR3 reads CATYLPGRYSNQPQHF. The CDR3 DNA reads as TGTGCCACCTATCTCCCGGGACGATATAGCAATCAGCCCCAGCATTTT.

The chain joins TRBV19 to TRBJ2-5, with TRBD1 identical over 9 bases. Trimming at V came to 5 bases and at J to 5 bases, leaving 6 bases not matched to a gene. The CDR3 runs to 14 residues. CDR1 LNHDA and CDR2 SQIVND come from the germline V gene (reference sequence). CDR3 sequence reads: CASSLTGGFETQYF. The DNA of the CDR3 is TGTGCCAGTAGTCTAACAGGGGGCTTTGAGACCCAGTACTTC.

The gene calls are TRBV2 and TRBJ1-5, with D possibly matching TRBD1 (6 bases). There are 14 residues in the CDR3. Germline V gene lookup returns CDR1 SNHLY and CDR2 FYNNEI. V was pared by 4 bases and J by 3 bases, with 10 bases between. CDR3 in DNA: TGTGCCAGCAGTGGGGGACATGACAATCAGCCCCAGCATTTT. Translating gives CASSGGHDNQPQHF.

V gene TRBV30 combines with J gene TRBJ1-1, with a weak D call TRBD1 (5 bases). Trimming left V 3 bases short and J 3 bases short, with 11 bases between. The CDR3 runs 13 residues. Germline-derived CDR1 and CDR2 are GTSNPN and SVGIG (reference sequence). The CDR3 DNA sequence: TGTGCCTGGAGCTGGGGGAGGGACACTGAAGCTTTCTTT. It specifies CAWSWGRDTEAFF.

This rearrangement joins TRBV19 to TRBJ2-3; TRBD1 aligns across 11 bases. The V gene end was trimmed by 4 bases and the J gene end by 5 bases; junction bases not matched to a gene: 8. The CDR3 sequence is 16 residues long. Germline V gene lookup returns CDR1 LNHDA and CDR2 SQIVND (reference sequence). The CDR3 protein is CASSTHGQGARDTQYF. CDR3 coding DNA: TGTGCCAGTAGTACCCACGGACAGGGGGCGAGAGATACGCAGTATTTT.

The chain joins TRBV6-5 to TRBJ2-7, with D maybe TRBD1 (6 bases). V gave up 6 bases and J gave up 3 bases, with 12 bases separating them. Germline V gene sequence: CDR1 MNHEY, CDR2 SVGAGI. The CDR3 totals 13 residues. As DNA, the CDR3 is TGTGCCAGCAGCTACGGGGACATCTACGAGCAGTACGTC. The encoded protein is CASSYGDIYEQYV.

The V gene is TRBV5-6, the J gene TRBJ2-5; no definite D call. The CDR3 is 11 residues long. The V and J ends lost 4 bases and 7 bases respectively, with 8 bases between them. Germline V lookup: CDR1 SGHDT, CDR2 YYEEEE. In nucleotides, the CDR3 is TGTGCCAGCAGCAGCCAGGTGACCCAGTACTTC. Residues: CASSSQVTQYF.

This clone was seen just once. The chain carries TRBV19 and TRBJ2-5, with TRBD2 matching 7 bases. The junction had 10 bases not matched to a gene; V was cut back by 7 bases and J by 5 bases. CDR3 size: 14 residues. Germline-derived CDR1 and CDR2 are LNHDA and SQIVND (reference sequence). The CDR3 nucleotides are TGTGCCAGTAAACCAGCGGGATCTATGGAGACCCAGTACTTC. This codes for CASKPAGSMETQYF.

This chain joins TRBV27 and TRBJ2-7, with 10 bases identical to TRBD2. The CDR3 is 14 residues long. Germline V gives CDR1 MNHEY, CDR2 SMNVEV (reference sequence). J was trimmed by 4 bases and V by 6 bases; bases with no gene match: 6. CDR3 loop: CASSLYSGRYEQYF. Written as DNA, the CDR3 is TGTGCCAGCAGCCTTTATAGCGGGAGGTACGAGCAGTACTTC.

This CDR3 is CASSFLSTRANVLTF. CDR3 in DNA: TGTGCCAGCAGTTTTCTTTCCACTAGGGCCAACGTCCTGACTTTC. The chain combines TRBV28 with TRBJ2-6; no clear D. Trimming took off 3 bases at V and 5 bases at J, with 11 bases between the two ends. CDR3 length: 15 amino acids. The V gene's germline CDR1 is MDHEN and CDR2 SYDVKM.

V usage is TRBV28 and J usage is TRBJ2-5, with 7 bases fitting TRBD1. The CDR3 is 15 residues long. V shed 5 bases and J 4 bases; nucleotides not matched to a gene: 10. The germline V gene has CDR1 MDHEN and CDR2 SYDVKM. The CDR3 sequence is CASSPPEGGVETQYF. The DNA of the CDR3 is TGTGCCAGCAGTCCACCCGAAGGGGGCGTAGAGACCCAGTACTTC.

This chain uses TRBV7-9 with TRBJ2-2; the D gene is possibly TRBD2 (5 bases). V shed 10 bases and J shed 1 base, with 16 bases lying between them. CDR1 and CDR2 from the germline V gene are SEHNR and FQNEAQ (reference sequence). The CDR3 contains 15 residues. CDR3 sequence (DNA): TGTGCCATCCTACCGGTGAGGGAGAACACCGGGGAGCTGTTTTTT. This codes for CAILPVRENTGELFF.

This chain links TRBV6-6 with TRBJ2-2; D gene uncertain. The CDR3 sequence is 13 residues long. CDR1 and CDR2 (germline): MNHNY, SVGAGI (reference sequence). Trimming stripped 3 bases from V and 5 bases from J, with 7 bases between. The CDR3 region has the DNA TGTGCCAGCAGTTATGGGTATACCGGGGAGCTGTTTTTT. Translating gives CASSYGYTGELFF.

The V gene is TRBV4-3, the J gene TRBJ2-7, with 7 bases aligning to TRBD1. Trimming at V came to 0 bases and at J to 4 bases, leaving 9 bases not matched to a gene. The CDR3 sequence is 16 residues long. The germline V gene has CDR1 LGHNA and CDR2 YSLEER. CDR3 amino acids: CASSQDWAGGIYEQYF. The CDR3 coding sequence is TGCGCCAGCAGCCAAGATTGGGCAGGGGGAATATACGAGCAGTACTTC.

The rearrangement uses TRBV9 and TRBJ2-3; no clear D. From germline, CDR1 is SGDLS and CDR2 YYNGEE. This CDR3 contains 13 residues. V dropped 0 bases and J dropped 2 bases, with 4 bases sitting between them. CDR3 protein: CASSVGLTDTQYF. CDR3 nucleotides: TGTGCCAGCAGCGTAGGGCTCACAGATACGCAGTATTTT. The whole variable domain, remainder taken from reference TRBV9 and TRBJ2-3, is DSGVTQTPKHLITATGQRVTLRCSPRSGDLSVYWYQQSLDQGLQFLIQYYNGEERAKGNILERFSAQQFPDLHSELNLSSLELGDSALYFCASSVGLTDTQYFGPGTRLTVL.

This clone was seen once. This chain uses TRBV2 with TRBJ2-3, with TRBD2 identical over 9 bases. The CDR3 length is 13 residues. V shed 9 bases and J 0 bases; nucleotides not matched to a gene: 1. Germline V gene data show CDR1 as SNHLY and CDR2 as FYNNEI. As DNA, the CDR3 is TGTGCCAGAAGCGGGGGGAGCACAGATACGCAGTATTTT. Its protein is CARSGGSTDTQYF.

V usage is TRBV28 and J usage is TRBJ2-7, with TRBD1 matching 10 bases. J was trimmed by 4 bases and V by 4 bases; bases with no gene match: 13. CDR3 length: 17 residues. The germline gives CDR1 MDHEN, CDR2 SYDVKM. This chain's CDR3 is CASSSYKRQGADYEQYV. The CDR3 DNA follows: TGTGCCAGCAGTTCATATAAAAGACAGGGGGCAGATTACGAGCAGTACGTC.

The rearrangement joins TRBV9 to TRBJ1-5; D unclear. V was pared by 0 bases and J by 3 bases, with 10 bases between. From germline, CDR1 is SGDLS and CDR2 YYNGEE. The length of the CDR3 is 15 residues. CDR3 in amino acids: CASSVDSGANQPQHF. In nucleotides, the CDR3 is TGTGCCAGCAGCGTAGATTCAGGTGCCAATCAGCCCCAGCATTTT.

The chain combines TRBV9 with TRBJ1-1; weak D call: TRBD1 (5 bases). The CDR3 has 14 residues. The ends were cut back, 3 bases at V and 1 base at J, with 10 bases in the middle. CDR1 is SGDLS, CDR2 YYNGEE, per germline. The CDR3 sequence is CASSGGIGNTEAFF. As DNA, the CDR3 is TGTGCCAGCAGCGGGGGGATAGGGAACACTGAAGCTTTCTTT.

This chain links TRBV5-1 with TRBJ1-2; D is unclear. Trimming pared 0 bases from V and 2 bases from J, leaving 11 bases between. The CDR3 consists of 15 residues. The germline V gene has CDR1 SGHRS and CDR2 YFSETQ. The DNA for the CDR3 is TGCGCCAGCAGCTTGGGCCACGGGGTGAACTATGGCTACACCTTC. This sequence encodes CASSLGHGVNYGYTF.

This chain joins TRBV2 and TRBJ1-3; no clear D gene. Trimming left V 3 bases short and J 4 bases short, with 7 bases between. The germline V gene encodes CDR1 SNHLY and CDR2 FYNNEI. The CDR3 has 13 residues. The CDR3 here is CASSDQTGNTIYF. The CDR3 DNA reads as TGTGCCAGCAGTGACCAAACAGGAAACACCATATATTTT.